This T cell receptor beta chain was obtained from a study of CD8 T cells in ankylosing spondylitis. Per germline, CDR1 SGHDT and CDR2 YYEEEE. Trimming cost V 0 bases and J 8 bases; bases outside gene matches: 6. CDR3 size: 15 residues. Whole-study results and caveats: Blood from ankylosing spondylitis patients appeared to carry a characteristic roughly eight-variant TCR beta motif. Disease-linked clones bore a CD8+ phenotype, appearing relatively rarely in peripheral blood.

TCRdb called the 5' RACE reads again in MiXCR, with one record for every CDR3 protein. The sample contains about 240,000 distinct CDR3 sequences, approximately 9% of which appear only once. This clonotype came up a few times. The antigen remains undetermined. The source is a male donor with ankylosing spondylitis or in good health (not recorded which). Sequencing was done on a sample of blood, either unsorted or a sorted T cell fraction (not recorded which). The rearrangement links TRBV5-6 to TRBJ1-2; TRBD1 matches at 11 bases. This chain's CDR3 is CASSLGTGGVGGYTF. The CDR3 region has the DNA TGTGCCAGCAGCTTGGGGACAGGGGGCGTTGGAGGCTACACCTTC.